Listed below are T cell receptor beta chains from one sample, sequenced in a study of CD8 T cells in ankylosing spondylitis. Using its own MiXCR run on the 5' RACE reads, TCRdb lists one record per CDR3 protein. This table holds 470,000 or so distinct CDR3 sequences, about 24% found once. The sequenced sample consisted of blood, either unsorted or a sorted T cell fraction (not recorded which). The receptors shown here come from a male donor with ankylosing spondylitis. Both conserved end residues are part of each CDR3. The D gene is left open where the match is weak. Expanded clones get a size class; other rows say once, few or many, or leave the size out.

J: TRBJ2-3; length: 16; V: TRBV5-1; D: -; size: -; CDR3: CASSLAMAESTDTQYF; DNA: TGCGCCAGCAGCTTGGCCATGGCCGAAAGCACAGATACGCAGTATTTT
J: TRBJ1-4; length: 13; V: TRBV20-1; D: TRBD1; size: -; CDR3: CSAGPTGGEKLFF; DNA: TGCAGTGCTGGACCGACAGGGGGAGAAAAACTGTTTTTT
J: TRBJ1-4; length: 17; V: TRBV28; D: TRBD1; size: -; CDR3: CASRPAGQGASNEKLFF; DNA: TGTGCCAGCAGGCCCGCGGGACAGGGGGCAAGTAATGAAAAACTGTTTTTT
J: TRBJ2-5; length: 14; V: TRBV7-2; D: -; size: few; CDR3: CASSLVLSQETQYF; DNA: TGTGCCAGCAGCTTAGTACTATCCCAAGAGACCCAGTACTTC
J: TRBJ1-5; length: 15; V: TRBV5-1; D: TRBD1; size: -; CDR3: CASSQSTGGNQPQHF; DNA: TGCGCCAGCAGCCAAAGTACAGGGGGCAATCAGCCCCAGCATTTT
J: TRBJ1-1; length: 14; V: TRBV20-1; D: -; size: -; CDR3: CSARDQGLNTEAFF; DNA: TGCAGTGCTAGAGATCAGGGGCTGAACACTGAAGCTTTCTTT
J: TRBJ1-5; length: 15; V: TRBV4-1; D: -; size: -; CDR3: CASSQDGGDHQPQHF; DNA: TGCGCCAGCAGCCAAGATGGAGGGGACCATCAGCCCCAGCATTTT
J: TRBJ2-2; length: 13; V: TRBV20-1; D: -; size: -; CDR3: CSASRSAPGELFF; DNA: TGCAGTGCTAGTAGGTCCGCTCCCGGGGAGCTGTTTTTT
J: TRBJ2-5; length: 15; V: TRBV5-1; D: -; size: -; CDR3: CASSLLAGEGETQYF; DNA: TGCGCCAGCAGCTTGCTGGCGGGCGAGGGAGAGACCCAGTACTTC
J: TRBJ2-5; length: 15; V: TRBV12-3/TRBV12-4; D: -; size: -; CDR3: CASSPQLQARETQYF; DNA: TGTGCCAGCAGCCCACAGCTGCAAGCTCGAGAGACCCAGTACTTC
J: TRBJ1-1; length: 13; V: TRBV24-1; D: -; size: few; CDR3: CATIDRLQTEAFF; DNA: TGTGCCACCATTGACAGGCTACAAACTGAAGCTTTCTTT
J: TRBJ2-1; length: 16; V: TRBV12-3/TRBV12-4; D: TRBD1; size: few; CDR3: CASSPSGTGGYNEQFF; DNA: TGTGCCAGCAGTCCCTCCGGGACAGGGGGGTACAATGAGCAGTTCTTC
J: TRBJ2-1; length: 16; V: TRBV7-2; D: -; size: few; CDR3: CASSLASSGAYNEQFF; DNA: TGTGCCAGCAGCTTAGCATCGTCAGGGGCCTACAATGAGCAGTTCTTC
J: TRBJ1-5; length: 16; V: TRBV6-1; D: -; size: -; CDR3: CASSERGEYSNQPQHF; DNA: TGTGCCAGCAGTGAAAGGGGGGAGTATAGCAATCAGCCCCAGCATTTT
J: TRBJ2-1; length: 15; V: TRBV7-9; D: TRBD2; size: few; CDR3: CASSLALAEGYEQFF; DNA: TGTGCCAGCAGCTTAGCTCTAGCGGAGGGGTATGAGCAGTTCTTC
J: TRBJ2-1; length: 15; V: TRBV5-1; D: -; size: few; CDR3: CASRFEGISYNEQFF; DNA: TGCGCCAGCAGATTCGAGGGTATATCCTACAATGAGCAGTTCTTC
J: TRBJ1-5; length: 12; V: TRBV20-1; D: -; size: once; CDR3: CSANSGAQPQHF; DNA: TGCAGTGCTAATTCAGGGGCTCAGCCCCAGCATTTT
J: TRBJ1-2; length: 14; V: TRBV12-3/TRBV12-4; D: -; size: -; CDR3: CASSPNREVSGYTF; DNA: TGTGCCAGCAGTCCGAACAGGGAAGTCTCTGGCTACACCTTC
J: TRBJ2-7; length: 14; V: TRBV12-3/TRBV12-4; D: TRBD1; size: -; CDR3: CASSLRDSAYEQYF; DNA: TGTGCCAGCAGTCTCCGGGACAGCGCCTACGAGCAGTACTTC
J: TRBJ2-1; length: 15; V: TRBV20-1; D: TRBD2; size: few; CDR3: CSAPLAGGKGNEQFF; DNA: TGCAGTGCCCCTCTAGCGGGAGGGAAGGGAAATGAGCAGTTCTTC
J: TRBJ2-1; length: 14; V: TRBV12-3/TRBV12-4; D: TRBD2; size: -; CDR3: CASSPYNVAGEQFF; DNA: TGTGCCAGCAGTCCCTACAATGTAGCGGGAGAGCAGTTCTTC
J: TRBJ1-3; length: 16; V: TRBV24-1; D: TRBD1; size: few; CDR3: CATSDSGDSSGNTIYF; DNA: TGTGCCACCAGTGATTCGGGGGACAGCTCTGGAAACACCATATATTTT
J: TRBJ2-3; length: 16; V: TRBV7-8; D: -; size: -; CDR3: CASSSAGGAVTDTQYF; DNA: TGTGCCAGCAGCTCCGCAGGCGGGGCCGTTACAGATACGCAGTATTTT
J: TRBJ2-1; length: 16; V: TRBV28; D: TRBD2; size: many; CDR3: CASSLPGGSGHNEQFF; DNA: TGTGCCAGCAGTTTACCGGGGGGGAGCGGCCACAATGAGCAGTTCTTC
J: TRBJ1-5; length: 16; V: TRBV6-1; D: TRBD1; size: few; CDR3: CASSQRTGAVNQPQHF; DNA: TGTGCCAGCAGCCAACGGACAGGGGCAGTTAATCAGCCCCAGCATTTT
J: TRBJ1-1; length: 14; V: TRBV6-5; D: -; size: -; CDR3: CASSYPTVNTEAFF; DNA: TGTGCCAGCAGTTACCCGACGGTGAACACTGAAGCTTTCTTT
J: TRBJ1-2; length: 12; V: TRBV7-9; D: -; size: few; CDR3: CASSYAGTGYTF; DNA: TGTGCCAGCAGCTACGCCGGGACTGGCTACACCTTC
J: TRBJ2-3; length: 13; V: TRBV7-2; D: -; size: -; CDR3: CASSRQLGDTQYF; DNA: TGTGCCAGCAGCCGCCAACTAGGTGATACGCAGTATTTT
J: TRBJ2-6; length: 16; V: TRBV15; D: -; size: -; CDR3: CATSRGQTSGANVLTF; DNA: TGTGCCACCAGCAGAGGCCAAACCTCTGGGGCCAACGTCCTGACTTTC
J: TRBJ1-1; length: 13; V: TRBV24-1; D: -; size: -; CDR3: CATSDLGNTEAFF; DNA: TGTGCCACCAGTGATTTAGGGAACACTGAAGCTTTCTTT
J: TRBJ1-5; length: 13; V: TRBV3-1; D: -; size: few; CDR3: CASSQMAGQPQHF; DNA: TGTGCCAGCAGCCAAATGGCAGGACAGCCCCAGCATTTT
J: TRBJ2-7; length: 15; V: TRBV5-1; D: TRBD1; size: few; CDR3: CASSYRGSSSYEQYF; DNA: TGCGCCAGCAGCTACAGGGGGTCTAGCTCCTACGAGCAGTACTTC
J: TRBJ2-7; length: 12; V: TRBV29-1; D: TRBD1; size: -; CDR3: CSVGDREVEQYF; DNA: TGCAGCGTTGGGGACAGGGAGGTCGAGCAGTACTTC
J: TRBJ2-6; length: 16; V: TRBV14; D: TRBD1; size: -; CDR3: CASSQGQGAGANVLTF; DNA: TGTGCCAGCAGCCAAGGACAGGGGGCAGGGGCCAACGTCCTGACTTTC
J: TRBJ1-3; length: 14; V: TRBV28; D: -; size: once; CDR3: CASSPSGRRNTIYF; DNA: TGTGCCAGCAGTCCCAGCGGTCGCCGAAACACCATATATTTT
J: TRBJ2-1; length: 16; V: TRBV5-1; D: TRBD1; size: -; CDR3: CASSLGPGGFRNEQFF; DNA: TGCGCCAGCAGCTTGGGGCCAGGGGGCTTCAGGAATGAGCAGTTCTTC
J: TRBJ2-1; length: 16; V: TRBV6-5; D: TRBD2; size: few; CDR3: CASSYSKLAGYNEQFF; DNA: TGTGCCAGCAGTTACTCGAAACTAGCGGGCTACAATGAGCAGTTCTTC
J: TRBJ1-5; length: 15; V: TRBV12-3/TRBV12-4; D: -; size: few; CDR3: CASSLAESFTQPQHF; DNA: TGTGCCAGCAGTTTGGCAGAATCCTTTACTCAGCCCCAGCATTTT
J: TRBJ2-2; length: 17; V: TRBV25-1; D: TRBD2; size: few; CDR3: CASSDRASGTNTGELFF; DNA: TGTGCCAGCAGTGATAGGGCTAGCGGGACTAACACCGGGGAGCTGTTTTTT
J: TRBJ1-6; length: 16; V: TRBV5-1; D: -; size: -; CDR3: CASSLAASRIDSPLHF; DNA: TGCGCCAGCAGCTTGGCGGCTTCGAGGATTGATTCACCCCTCCACTTT
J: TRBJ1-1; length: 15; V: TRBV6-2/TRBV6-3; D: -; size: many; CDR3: CASSSLGRLNTEAFF; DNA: TGTGCCAGCAGCTCGCTCGGACGGCTGAACACTGAAGCTTTCTTT
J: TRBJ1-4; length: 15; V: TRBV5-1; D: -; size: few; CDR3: CASSYLPGTNEKLFF; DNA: TGCGCCAGCAGCTACTTGCCGGGAACTAATGAAAAACTGTTTTTT
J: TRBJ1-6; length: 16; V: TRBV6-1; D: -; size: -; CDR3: CASTPDTSSYNSPLHF; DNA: TGTGCCAGCACCCCGGACACGAGCTCCTATAATTCACCCCTCCACTTT
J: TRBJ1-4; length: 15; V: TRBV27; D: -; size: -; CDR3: CASSDGAEVGEKLFF; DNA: TGTGCCAGCAGTGACGGGGCCGAGGTCGGTGAAAAACTGTTTTTT
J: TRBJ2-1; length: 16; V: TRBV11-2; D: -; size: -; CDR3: CASSLVLGLLSNEQFF; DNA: TGTGCCAGCAGCTTAGTTCTGGGGCTCCTATCCAATGAGCAGTTCTTC
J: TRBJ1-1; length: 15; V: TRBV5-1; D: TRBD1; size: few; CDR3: CASSLEGTGSTEAFF; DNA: TGCGCCAGCAGCTTGGAGGGGACAGGGAGCACTGAAGCTTTCTTT
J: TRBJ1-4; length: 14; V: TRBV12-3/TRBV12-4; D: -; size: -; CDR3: CASTEWGGVEKLFF; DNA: TGTGCCAGCACCGAGTGGGGGGGAGTTGAAAAACTGTTTTTT
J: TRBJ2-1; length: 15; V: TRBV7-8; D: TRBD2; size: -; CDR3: CASSLGPGRGDEQFF; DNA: TGTGCCAGCAGCTTAGGTCCCGGGAGGGGCGATGAGCAGTTCTTC
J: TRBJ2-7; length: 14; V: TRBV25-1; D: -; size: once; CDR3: CATSTDSPPYEQYF; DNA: TGTGCCACTTCCACCGACTCCCCCCCTTACGAGCAGTACTTC
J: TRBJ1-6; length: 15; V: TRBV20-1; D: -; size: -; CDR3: CSARGGAWGFSPLHF; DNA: TGCAGTGCTAGAGGTGGAGCCTGGGGATTTTCACCCCTCCACTTT
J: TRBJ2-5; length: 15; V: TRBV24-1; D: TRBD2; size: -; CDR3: CATSAHREVGETQYF; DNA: TGTGCCACCAGTGCTCACCGGGAGGTTGGGGAGACCCAGTACTTC